These 8 T cell receptor beta chains came from one sample sequenced in a study of breast tumors, draining lymph nodes, adjacent tissues. TCRdb reanalysed the multiplex PCR reads using MiXCR and keeps one entry per CDR3 protein. The sample lists 75,000 to 100,000 distinct CDR3 sequences; roughly a fifth were seen once. Breast cancer patients provided tissue from their axillary draining lymph nodes. Sequenced input: axillary lymph node tissue. Source of these receptors: a female donor with breast cancer. Some clones in this sample may be carry-over from other donors' samples.

This clonotype has ten or more counts. The rearrangement uses TRBV24-1 and TRBJ1-5; D might be TRBD1 (5 bases). The V gene's germline CDR1 is KGHDR and CDR2 SFDVKD. The CDR3 is 15 residues long. V was pared by 4 bases and J by 3 bases, with 12 bases between. The CDR3 here is CATSESFRDNQPQHF. CDR3 DNA: TGTGCCACCAGTGAATCATTCAGGGACAATCAGCCCCAGCATTTT.

This clonotype was seen many times. The chain is built from TRBV11-2 and TRBJ2-3, with D possibly being TRBD2 (5 bases). Trimming stripped 0 bases from V and 4 bases from J, with 20 bases between. This CDR3 spans 18 amino acids. Germline lookup yields CDR1 SGHAT and CDR2 FQNNGV. CDR3 nucleotides: TGTGCCAGCAGCTTAGATCATTTCGGGGTCTGGCGGGCAGATACGCAGTATTTT. Residues: CASSLDHFGVWRADTQYF.

This clonotype was seen only a few times. This may be a read error: a much more frequent sequence differs by one nucleotide. Since no conserved phenylalanine or tryptophan closes the CDR3, a read error is the likely cause. J is TRBJ1-2 and V is TRBV9; 10 nucleotides align to TRBD1. CDR1 is SGDLS and CDR2 is YYNGEE in the germline V gene. V was pared by 0 bases and J by 7 bases, with 9 bases of the junction left unmatched. The CDR3 extends over 16 amino acids. Here the CDR3 reads CASSVDPGTGESGYTL. For the CDR3, the DNA is TGTGCCAGCAGCGTAGACCCCGGGACAGGGGAGAGTGGCTACACCCTC.

This clonotype was counted at least ten times. V is TRBV7-6 and J is TRBJ2-3; 7 bases are a match to TRBD2. The germline V gene has CDR1 SGHVS and CDR2 FNYEAQ. CDR3 length: 14 amino acids. V gave up 5 bases and J gave up 11 bases; unmatched junction bases: 13. The DNA for the CDR3 is TGTGCCAGCAGCGTAGAACGGGAGGCGGAAAGGCAGTATTTT. Encoded protein: CASSVEREAERQYF.

This clonotype was counted at least ten times. This sequence joins TRBV5-4 and TRBJ2-1; TRBD2 agrees at 7 bases. CDR1 and CDR2 from the germline V gene are SGHNT and YYREEE (reference sequence). V lost 5 bases and J lost 8; bases outside the gene matches: 10. The CDR3 is 14 amino acids. CDR3 in amino acids: CASSSGTNVDEQFF. CDR3 coding DNA: TGTGCCAGCAGTTCCGGGACTAACGTGGATGAGCAGTTCTTC. The whole variable domain, filled in from reference TRBV5-4 and TRBJ2-1, reads ETGVTQSPTHLIKTRGQQVTLRCSSQSGHNTVSWYQQALGQGPQFIFQYYREEENGRGNFPPRFSGLQFPNYSSELNVNALELDDSALYLCASSSGTNVDEQFFGPGTRLTVL.

This clonotype was recorded many times. This chain joins TRBV7-2 and TRBJ2-7, with a possible D match to TRBD2 (5 bases). This CDR3 is 15 amino acids long. V shed 6 bases and J shed 2 bases, with 17 bases lying between them. Germline V gene lookup returns CDR1 SGHTA and CDR2 FQGNSA. CDR3 protein: CASRPILGAPYEQYF. The CDR3 DNA reads as TGTGCCAGCAGGCCCATACTAGGAGCTCCCTACGAGCAGTACTTC.

The chain recombines TRBV9 with TRBJ2-4; 13 bases fit TRBD2. The germline CDR1 and CDR2 sequences are SGDLS and YYNGEE. Trimming took 4 bases from V and 0 from J; bases not matched to a gene: 13. The CDR3 runs 20 residues. CDR3 amino acids: CASSTQGTSGTNLAKNIQYF. In DNA form, the CDR3 reads TGTGCCAGCAGCACTCAAGGGACTAGCGGGACGAACCTAGCCAAAAACATTCAGTACTTC.

This clonotype was seen repeatedly, ten times or more. This chain connects TRBV24-1 to TRBJ2-3; 8 bases align to TRBD2. J lost 4 bases, V lost 5 bases, and 10 bases had no gene match. The germline CDR1 and CDR2 sequences are KGHDR and SFDVKD. The CDR3 is made up of 16 amino acids. DNA of the CDR3: TGTGCCACCAGTGGGGGGGAGCGGGAGTTCGCAGATACGCAGTATTTT. It yields the protein CATSGGEREFADTQYF.